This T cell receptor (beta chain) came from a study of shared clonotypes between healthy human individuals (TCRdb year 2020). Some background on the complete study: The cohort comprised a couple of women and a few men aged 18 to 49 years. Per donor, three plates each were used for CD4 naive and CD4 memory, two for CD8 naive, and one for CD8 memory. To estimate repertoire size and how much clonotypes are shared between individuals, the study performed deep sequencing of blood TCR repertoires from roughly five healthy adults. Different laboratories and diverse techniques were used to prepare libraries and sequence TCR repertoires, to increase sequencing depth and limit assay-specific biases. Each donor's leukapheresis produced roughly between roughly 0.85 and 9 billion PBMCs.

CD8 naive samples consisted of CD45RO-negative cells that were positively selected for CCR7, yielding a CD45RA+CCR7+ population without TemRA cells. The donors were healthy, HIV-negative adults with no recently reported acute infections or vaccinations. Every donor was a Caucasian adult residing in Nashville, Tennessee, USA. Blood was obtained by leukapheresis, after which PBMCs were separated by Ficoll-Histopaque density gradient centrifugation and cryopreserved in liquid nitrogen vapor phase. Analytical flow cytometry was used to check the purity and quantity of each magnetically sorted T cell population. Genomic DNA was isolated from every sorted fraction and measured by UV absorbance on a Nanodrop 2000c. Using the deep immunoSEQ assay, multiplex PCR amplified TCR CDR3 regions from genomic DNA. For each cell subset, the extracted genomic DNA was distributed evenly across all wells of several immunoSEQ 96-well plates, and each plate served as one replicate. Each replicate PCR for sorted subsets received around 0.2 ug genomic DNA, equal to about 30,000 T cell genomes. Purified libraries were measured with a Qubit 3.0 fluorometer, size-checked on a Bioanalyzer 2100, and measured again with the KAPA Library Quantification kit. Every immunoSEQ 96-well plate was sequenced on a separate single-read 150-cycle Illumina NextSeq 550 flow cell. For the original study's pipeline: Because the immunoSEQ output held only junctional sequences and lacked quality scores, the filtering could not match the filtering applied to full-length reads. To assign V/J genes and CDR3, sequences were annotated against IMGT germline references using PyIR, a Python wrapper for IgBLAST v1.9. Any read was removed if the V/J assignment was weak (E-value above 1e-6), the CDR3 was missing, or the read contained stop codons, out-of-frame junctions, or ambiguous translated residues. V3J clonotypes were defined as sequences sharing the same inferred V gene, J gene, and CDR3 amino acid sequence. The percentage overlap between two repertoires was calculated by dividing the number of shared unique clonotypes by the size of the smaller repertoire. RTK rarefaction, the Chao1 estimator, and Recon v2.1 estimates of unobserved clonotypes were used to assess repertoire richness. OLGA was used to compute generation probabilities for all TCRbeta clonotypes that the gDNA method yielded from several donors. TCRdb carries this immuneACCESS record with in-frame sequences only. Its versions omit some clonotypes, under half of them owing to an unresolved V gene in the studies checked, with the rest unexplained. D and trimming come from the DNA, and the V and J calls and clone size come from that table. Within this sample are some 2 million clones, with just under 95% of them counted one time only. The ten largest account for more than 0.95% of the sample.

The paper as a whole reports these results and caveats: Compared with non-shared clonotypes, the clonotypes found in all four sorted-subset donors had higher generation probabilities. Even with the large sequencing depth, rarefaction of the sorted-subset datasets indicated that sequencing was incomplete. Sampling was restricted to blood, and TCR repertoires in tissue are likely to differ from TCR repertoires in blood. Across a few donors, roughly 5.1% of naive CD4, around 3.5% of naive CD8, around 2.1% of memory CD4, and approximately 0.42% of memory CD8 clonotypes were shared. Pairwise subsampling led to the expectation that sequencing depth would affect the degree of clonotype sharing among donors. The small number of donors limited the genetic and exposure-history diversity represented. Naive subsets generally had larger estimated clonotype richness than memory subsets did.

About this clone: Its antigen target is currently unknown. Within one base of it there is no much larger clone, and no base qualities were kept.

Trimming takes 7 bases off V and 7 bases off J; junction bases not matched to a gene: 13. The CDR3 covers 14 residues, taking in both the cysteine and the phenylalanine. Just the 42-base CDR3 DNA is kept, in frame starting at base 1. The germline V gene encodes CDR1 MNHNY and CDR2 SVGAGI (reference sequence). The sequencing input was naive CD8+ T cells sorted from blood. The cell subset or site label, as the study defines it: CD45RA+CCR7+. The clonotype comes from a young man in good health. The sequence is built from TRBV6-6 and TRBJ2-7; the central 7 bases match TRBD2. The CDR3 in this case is CASNSGLQKNEQYF. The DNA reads TGTGCCAGCAATTCGGGACTACAAAAGAATGAGCAGTACTTC.